This entry lists 11 T cell receptor beta chains sequenced from one sample in a study of cytomegalovirus exposure and HLA in healthy donors. PCR used 60 Vbeta primers and 13 Jbeta primers. Clones were read by immunoSEQ multiplex PCR, and TCRdb kept only the in-frame ones, dropping some. The sample includes 95,000 to 150,000 clones, 80% seen only once; the top ten take 8.5% to 10%. The sequenced sample consisted of PBMCs. The receptors derive from a female donor in good health and CMV-seropositive.

This clone was picked up one time. The chain has TRBV2 and TRBJ1-4; 8 nucleotides agree with TRBD1. V lost 6 bases, J lost 1 base, and 4 bases stayed unmatched. From germline, CDR1 is SNHLY and CDR2 FYNNEI. This CDR3 spans 15 amino acids. The CDR3 region is CASRQGGQTNEKLFF. In nucleotides, the CDR3 is TGTGCCAGCAGACAGGGGGGGCAAACTAATGAAAAACTGTTTTTT.

This chain uses TRBV6-1 with TRBJ1-6; D is perhaps TRBD1 (5 bases). Trimming removed 7 bases from V and 14 bases from J, with 15 bases in between. This CDR3 region has 12 residues. The germline V gene encodes CDR1 MNHNS and CDR2 SASEGT. As DNA, the CDR3 is TGTGCCAGCAAGGCCGGGGGGATCACCCTCCACTTT. This codes for CASKAGGITLHF.

On this clone itself: This sample includes further DNA sequences coding for the same CDR3. J is TRBJ2-2 and V is TRBV7-3; 7 bases are shared with TRBD2. The V gene's germline CDR1 is SGHTA and CDR2 FQGTGA. Trimming cost V 1 base and J 0 bases; bases outside gene matches: 2. The CDR3 runs 16 residues. CDR3 region: CASSLRGGANTGELFF. The DNA of the CDR3 is TGTGCCAGCAGCTTAAGGGGGGGTGCGAACACCGGGGAGCTGTTTTTT. The complete variable domain, with remaining parts taken from reference TRBV7-3 and TRBJ2-2, reads GAGVSQTPSNKVTEKGKYVELRCDPISGHTALYWYRQSLGQGPEFLIYFQGTGAADDSGLPNDRFFAVRPEGSVSTLKIQRTERGDSAVYLCASSLRGGANTGELFFGEGSRLTVL.

This chain joins TRBV9 and TRBJ1-5; D gene ambiguous. The V gene lost 2 bases and the J gene lost 0 bases, with 6 bases spanning the gap. This CDR3 is 14 amino acids long. Per the germline V gene, CDR1 is SGDLS and CDR2 is YYNGEE. The CDR3 DNA sequence: TGTGCCAGCAGCGTCGCCGGTAGCAATCAGCCCCAGCATTTT. It encodes CASSVAGSNQPQHF.

The chain carries TRBV5-1 and TRBJ2-2; 9 bases map to TRBD2. CDR3 length: 16 amino acids. After removal of 4 bases from V and 7 bases from J, the junction contained 11 bases not matched to a gene. Germline CDR1 SGHRS, CDR2 YFSETQ. Written as DNA, the CDR3 is TGCGCCAGCAGCCTCCGGGCGGGGGGGCCGAACGGGGAGCTGTTTTTT. Its protein is CASSLRAGGPNGELFF.

This clone was counted a single time. The chain employs TRBV7-2 and TRBJ2-7, with 10 bases fitting TRBD1. With 5 bases clipped from V and 8 bases from J, the junction kept 6 bases outside the gene matches. The germline gives CDR1 SGHTA, CDR2 FQGNSA. This CDR3 spans 13 amino acids. CDR3 sequence reads: CASSKDRGDKQYF. The CDR3 nucleotides are TGTGCCAGCAGCAAGGACAGGGGGGACAAGCAGTACTTC.

The rearrangement uses TRBV6-1 and TRBJ2-2; 7 bases are shared with TRBD1. The CDR3 has 14 amino acids. Germline values: CDR1 MNHNS, CDR2 SASEGT. Losses at the gene ends were 10 bases for V and 1 base for J; bases not matched to a gene: 6. CDR3: CAIYRGENTGELFF. The CDR3 DNA reads as TGTGCCATTTACAGGGGAGAGAACACCGGGGAGCTGTTTTTT.

This chain uses TRBV7-2 with TRBJ1-6; 8 positions agree with TRBD1. Germline V gene data show CDR1 as SGHTA and CDR2 as FQGNSA. J gave up 10 bases and V 4 bases, and 9 bases lay outside the gene matches. The CDR3 covers 15 residues. For the CDR3, the DNA is TGTGCCAGCAGCTACACAGGGGGAAAGAGCTCACCCCTCCACTTT. Amino acids: CASSYTGGKSSPLHF.

The rearrangement joins TRBV7-6 to TRBJ1-2, with 9 bases fitting TRBD1. The V segment lost 5 bases and the J segment 7 bases; nucleotides outside the gene matches: 8. CDR1 and CDR2 (germline): SGHVS, FNYEAQ. The CDR3 totals 14 residues. DNA for the CDR3: TGTGCCAGCAGCCTAGGGACAGGGTCAACTGGCTACACCTTC. Translated: CASSLGTGSTGYTF.

V is TRBV18 and J is TRBJ1-4; 8 nucleotides match TRBD1. In germline, CDR1 is KGHSH, CDR2 LQKENI. With V trimmed by 3 bases and J by 7 bases, 1 base remained unmatched. This CDR3 has 13 residues. The CDR3 sequence is CASSPGQVEKLFF. The CDR3 nucleotides read TGTGCCAGCTCACCGGGACAGGTTGAAAAACTGTTTTTT.

The V gene is TRBV6-6, the J gene TRBJ2-7; D is unresolved. Looked up from germline, CDR1 is MNHNY and CDR2 is SVGAGI (reference sequence). The CDR3 totals 14 residues. V shed 7 bases and J shed 2 bases, with 15 bases lying between them. The CDR3 DNA reads as TGTGCCAGCACTATGGCCGACGGAGCCTACGAGCAGTACTTC. This sequence encodes CASTMADGAYEQYF.